Listed here are 30 T cell receptor beta chains from one sample, sequenced in a study of T cells in Graves' hyperthyroidism and ophthalmopathy (dated by TCRdb to the late 2010s). Receptor libraries were prepared by multiplex PCR. Sequenced on an Illumina HiSeq 2000. TCR beta CDR3 regions were amplified from RNA transcripts. A first-round RT-PCR of the TCR CDR3 used the HTBI primer set with the Qiagen OneStep RT-PCR kit. TCRdb trimmed public reads at Q25 via fastp, called clones via MiXCR and kept in-frame beta chains. Every entry covers one CDR3 protein and lists the most common genes and DNA from its rows. The sample records fewer than 900,000 distinct CDR3 sequences, around 17% of which are singletons. The leading ten clones occupy under 9.5% of the sample. Sequencing was carried out using blood. Receptors originate from a young man with Graves' hyperthyroidism.

The rearrangement uses TRBV20-1 and TRBJ2-7; TRBD1 matches 8 bases. Germline V CDR1 and CDR2: DFQATT, SNEGSKA (reference sequence). Trimming cost V 0 bases and J 3 bases; bases outside gene matches: 10. The CDR3 totals 16 residues. CDR3 nucleotides: TGCAGTGCTAGAGACCGGACAGGGAGCAGGGTCTACGAGCAGTACTTC. The encoded protein is CSARDRTGSRVYEQYF.

The V and J genes are TRBV7-9 and TRBJ1-5; D is uncertain. CDR3 length: 12 residues. Germline CDR1 and CDR2: SEHNR and FQNEAQ (reference sequence). V lost 1 base, J lost 6 bases, and 4 bases lay in between. The CDR3 bases are TGTGCCAGCAGCTTAGGACCTCAGCCCCAGCATTTT. The encoded protein is CASSLGPQPQHF.

This clonotype came up a few times. A much larger clone differs by one base, so this may be a read error. This chain joins TRBV28 and TRBJ2-3, with 10 nucleotides matching TRBD2. CDR3 length: 17 amino acids. Looked up from germline, CDR1 is MDHEN and CDR2 is SYDVKM. V trimming: 3 bases; J trimming: 3 bases; junction bases outside the gene matches: 9. The CDR3 spells CASSFRPAGGRTDTQYF. CDR3 in DNA: TGTGCCAGCAGTTTTCGGCCAGCGGGAGGGCGGACAGATACGCAGTATTTT.

This clonotype was seen a few times. This chain links TRBV18 with TRBJ2-1; 9 positions match TRBD1. The germline gives CDR1 KGHSH, CDR2 LQKENI. With 5 bases clipped from V and 7 bases from J, the junction kept 9 bases outside the gene matches. The CDR3 contains 15 residues. This CDR3 is CASSGWTGDGNEQFF. CDR3 in DNA: TGTGCCAGCTCAGGCTGGACAGGGGATGGTAATGAGCAGTTCTTC.

This clonotype has more than one count but fewer than ten. The chain links TRBV6-1 to TRBJ2-7; 10 bases line up with TRBD1. The CDR3 runs 14 residues. Germline V lookup: CDR1 MNHNS, CDR2 SASEGT. Trimming took 10 bases from V and 6 from J; bases not matched to a gene: 12. The CDR3 sequence: CANRSGQGLIEQYF. CDR3 in DNA: TGTGCCAACAGGTCGGGACAGGGGCTAATCGAGCAGTACTTC.

This clonotype occurred many times. The genes are TRBV28 and TRBJ2-1; 7 bases are shared with TRBD1. The V segment lost 10 bases and the J segment 3 bases; nucleotides outside the gene matches: 12. This CDR3 has 15 residues. Germline assignment: CDR1 MDHEN and CDR2 SYDVKM. The CDR3 DNA sequence: TGTGCCACCTATTTAGGGGGCCTCCACTACAATGAGCAGTTCTTC. Translation gives CATYLGGLHYNEQFF.

The V and J genes are TRBV29-1 and TRBJ1-2; the D gene is possibly TRBD1 (5 bases). Trimming left V 4 bases short and J 4 bases short, with 19 bases between. The CDR3 totals 15 residues. CDR1 SQVTM and CDR2 ANQGSEA come from the germline V gene. CDR3 residues: CSVVRGRGDFYGYTF. In nucleotides, the CDR3 is TGCAGCGTTGTAAGGGGACGGGGGGACTTCTATGGCTACACCTTC.

This chain links TRBV11-2 with TRBJ2-1; 8 nucleotides match TRBD2. CDR1 is SGHAT, CDR2 FQNNGV, per germline. The CDR3 is 15 residues long. The junction had 9 bases not matched to a gene; V was cut back by 6 bases and J by 5 bases. The CDR3 loop reads CASSPRGGSHNEQFF. DNA of the CDR3: TGTGCCAGCAGTCCCCGGGGGGGTTCCCACAATGAGCAGTTCTTC.

The V call is TRBV4-1, the J call TRBJ2-2; TRBD2 agrees at 12 bases. V gave up 0 bases and J gave up 8 bases; unmatched junction bases: 4. The CDR3 is 16 amino acids. Germline assignment: CDR1 MGHRA and CDR2 YSYEKL. The CDR3 reads CASSQELAGGTGELFF. The CDR3 DNA reads TGCGCCAGCAGCCAAGAACTAGCGGGAGGTACAGGGGAGCTGTTTTTT.

The sample holds a few counts of this clonotype. V and J are TRBV5-6 and TRBJ1-2; D possibly corresponds to TRBD1 (6 bases). The CDR3 has 15 amino acids. V was pared by 4 bases and J by 3 bases, with 16 bases between. The germline V gene encodes CDR1 SGHDT and CDR2 YYEEEE. The chain's CDR3 is CASSRGAGDDYGYTF. The CDR3 coding sequence is TGTGCCAGCAGCCGGGGGGCAGGGGACGACTATGGCTACACCTTC.

The chain is built from TRBV7-2 and TRBJ2-2; a possible D gene is TRBD2 (6 bases). CDR3 length: 16 residues. Germline CDR1 SGHTA, CDR2 FQGNSA. The germline V and J ends were trimmed by 3 bases and 3 bases, with 14 bases remaining between them. The CDR3 sequence is CASSFSFGSDTGELFF. The CDR3 DNA follows: TGTGCCAGCAGCTTCTCTTTCGGGAGTGACACCGGGGAGCTGTTTTTT.

The chain employs TRBV29-1 and TRBJ2-3; 16 nucleotides match TRBD2. The CDR3 extends over 18 amino acids. CDR1 and CDR2 (germline): SQVTM, ANQGSEA. The V segment lost 6 bases and the J segment 4 bases; nucleotides outside the gene matches: 13. The CDR3 nucleotides read TGCAGCGTGGACTCGGGACTAGCGGGAGGGGGAGTTCCAGATACGCAGTATTTT. This translates into CSVDSGLAGGGVPDTQYF.

This clonotype was picked up a small number of times. The CDR3 region is CASNGQYNQPQHF. The CDR3 coding sequence is TGTGCCAGCAACGGACAGTACAATCAGCCCCAGCATTTT. The V gene is TRBV28, the J gene TRBJ1-5; possibly TRBD1 for D (6 bases). The length of the CDR3 is 13 residues. Trimming stripped 7 bases from V and 3 bases from J, with 10 bases between. Germline V gene lookup returns CDR1 MDHEN and CDR2 SYDVKM.

In this sample, this clonotype turned up a few times. The rearrangement joins TRBV12-3 or TRBV12-4 to TRBJ2-5; unclear D gene. V lost 2 bases and J 0 bases, leaving 13 bases between the germline ends. The CDR3 is 16 amino acids. CDR3 DNA: TGTGCCAGCAGTTTATATATCAACGGCTACCAAGAGACCCAGTACTTC. This gives the protein CASSLYINGYQETQYF.

This clonotype was counted ten times or more. The gene calls are TRBV12-3 or TRBV12-4 and TRBJ2-5, with TRBD1 matching 7 bases. Unmatched junction bases numbered 4, after V lost 4 bases and J lost 2 bases. The CDR3 runs 14 residues. The CDR3 protein is CASSSQGVQETQYF. CDR3 DNA sequence: TGTGCCAGCAGTTCTCAGGGGGTTCAAGAGACCCAGTACTTC.

There are a few counts of this clonotype. This chain connects TRBV6-2 or TRBV6-3 to TRBJ2-7; tentatively, D is TRBD1 (6 bases). This CDR3 region has 14 residues. Germline-derived CDR1 and CDR2 are MNHEY and SVGEGT. V lost 5 bases and J 2 bases, leaving 13 bases between the germline ends. In DNA form, the CDR3 reads TGTGCCAGCAGTGCCTCAGGGGTAGCCTACGAGCAGTACTTC. Encoded protein: CASSASGVAYEQYF.

This sequence joins TRBV9 and TRBJ2-3; no definite D call. Germline V CDR1 and CDR2: SGDLS, YYNGEE. The ends were cut back, 0 bases at V and 1 base at J, with 6 bases in the middle. The CDR3 loop spans 14 amino acids. The CDR3 here is CASSVEVGTDTQYF. The CDR3 DNA is TGTGCCAGCAGCGTAGAGGTAGGCACAGATACGCAGTATTTT.

This clonotype came up many times. V is TRBV11-1 and J is TRBJ2-3; 11 nucleotides line up with TRBD2. The V and J ends lost 5 bases and 5 bases, in that order; junction bases with no gene match: 15. The germline gives CDR1 SGHAT, CDR2 FQDESV (reference sequence). This CDR3 region has 18 residues. The CDR3 spells CASSPGLAGGEGGDTQYF. CDR3 coding DNA: TGTGCCAGCAGCCCGGGTCTAGCGGGAGGCGAGGGAGGAGATACGCAGTATTTT.

This clonotype occurred many times. The rearrangement links TRBV20-1 to TRBJ2-2, with 9 nucleotides matching TRBD2. The CDR3 length is 13 residues. From germline, CDR1 is DFQATT and CDR2 SNEGSKA (reference sequence). With V trimmed by 4 bases and J by 5 bases, 2 bases remained unmatched. The CDR3 region is CSAIAGETGELFF. Here the CDR3 DNA reads TGCAGTGCTATAGCGGGAGAGACCGGGGAGCTGTTTTTT.

The V and J genes are TRBV4-3 and TRBJ2-5; D might be TRBD2 (5 bases). CDR1 is LGHNA, CDR2 YSLEER, per germline. The CDR3 runs to 15 residues. The germline V and J ends were trimmed by 3 bases and 4 bases, with 15 bases remaining between them. CDR3 sequence reads: CASSQRLSSGETQYF. CDR3 nucleotide sequence: TGCGCCAGCAGCCAGAGACTCTCAAGCGGAGAGACCCAGTACTTC.

In its sample, this clonotype was seen many times. This chain links TRBV12-5 with TRBJ2-7, with D unclear. This CDR3 comprises 13 residues. Deletions cut 3 bases from V and 2 bases from J, with 8 bases between. Germline CDR1 LGHNT, CDR2 FRNRAP. The CDR3 coding sequence is TGTGCTAGTGGTTTCCCCCTTGCCTACGAGCAGTACTTC. Its protein product is CASGFPLAYEQYF.

This clonotype was detected ten times or more. The gene calls are TRBV6-2 or TRBV6-3 and TRBJ2-5; no clear D gene. The CDR3 has 12 residues. Germline loops: CDR1 MNHEY, CDR2 SVGEGT. V was shortened by 2 bases and J by 4 bases, with 5 bases between the two germline ends. In DNA form, the CDR3 reads TGTGCCAGCAGTTACCCCGCAGAGACCCAGTACTTC. Translated, it gives CASSYPAETQYF.

There are many counts of this clonotype. The chain employs TRBV2 and TRBJ1-5; D is undetermined. The ends were cut back, 3 bases at V and 4 bases at J, with 10 bases in the middle. Germline V gene data show CDR1 as SNHLY and CDR2 as FYNNEI. There are 14 residues in the CDR3. CDR3 sequence reads: CASSDTGLNQPQHF. The CDR3 DNA is TGTGCCAGCAGTGACACGGGCTTGAATCAGCCCCAGCATTTT.

This clonotype was recorded many times. The DNA of the CDR3 is TGTGCCAGCTCGGGAGTACCGAACACTGAAGCTTTCTTT. The encoded protein is CASSGVPNTEAFF. The rearrangement links TRBV12-3 or TRBV12-4 to TRBJ1-1; no definite D call. Deletions cut 8 bases from V and 1 base from J, with 11 bases between. The CDR3 spans 13 residues.

This clonotype was found a few times. The gene calls are TRBV6-1 and TRBJ2-1, with 11 bases that match TRBD2. Germline CDR1 MNHNS, CDR2 SASEGT. The CDR3 is 17 residues long. V trimming: 5 bases; J trimming: 5 bases; junction bases outside the gene matches: 11. This CDR3 reads CASSSPLAGGRNNEQFF. CDR3 in DNA: TGTGCCAGCAGTTCCCCCCTAGCGGGAGGTCGTAACAATGAGCAGTTCTTC.

The chain employs TRBV19 and TRBJ2-5; TRBD1 agrees at 7 bases. The CDR3 is made up of 14 amino acids. With 7 bases clipped from V and 4 bases from J, the junction kept 9 bases outside the gene matches. The germline V gene has CDR1 LNHDA and CDR2 SQIVND (reference sequence). CDR3 DNA sequence: TGTGCCAGTATGAACAGGGGCGGAGGAGAGACCCAGTACTTC. It is translated as CASMNRGGGETQYF. The whole variable domain, remainder taken from reference TRBV19 and TRBJ2-5, is DGGITQSPKYLFRKEGQNVTLSCEQNLNHDAMYWYRQDPGQGLRLIYYSQIVNDFQKGDIAEGYSVSREKKESFPLTVTSAQKNPTAFYLCASMNRGGGETQYFGPGTRLLVL.

This clonotype was observed many times. The CDR3 region has the DNA TGCAGTGCTAGGTATCAGGGGCCGAGGACTGAAGCTTTCTTT. Translation gives CSARYQGPRTEAFF. The chain couples TRBV20-1 to TRBJ1-1; D perhaps matches TRBD1 (6 bases). With 3 bases removed from V and 5 bases from J, the gap between germline ends came to 16 bases. The CDR3 covers 14 residues. CDR1 is DFQATT, CDR2 SNEGSKA, per germline (reference sequence).

The chain's CDR3 is CASSYTSGPQHF. The CDR3, as DNA: TGTGCCAGCAGCTATACATCGGGGCCCCAGCATTTT. V is TRBV7-9 and J is TRBJ1-5; no reliable D call. This CDR3 comprises 12 residues. CDR1 is SEHNR and CDR2 is FQNEAQ in the germline V gene (reference sequence). Trimming left V 4 bases short and J 9 bases short, with 10 bases between.

This clonotype was detected ten times or more. The chain joins TRBV12-3 or TRBV12-4 to TRBJ1-2; D is perhaps TRBD1 (5 bases). V lost 6 bases, J lost 8 bases, and 16 bases lay in between. The CDR3 totals 13 residues. CDR3 DNA sequence: TGTGCCAGCAGCCTCCAGTGGGGCGAGGGCTACACCTTC. Translating it yields CASSLQWGEGYTF.

This clonotype was seen only a few times. The J gene is TRBJ2-3, the V gene TRBV20-1, with D unclear. The CDR3 consists of 14 residues. Germline V gene sequence: CDR1 DFQATT, CDR2 SNEGSKA (reference sequence). The V gene lost 6 bases and the J gene lost 0 bases, with 13 bases spanning the gap. In DNA form, the CDR3 reads TGCAGTGCCCTTTATGGGCCAAGCACAGATACGCAGTATTTT. This translates into CSALYGPSTDTQYF.